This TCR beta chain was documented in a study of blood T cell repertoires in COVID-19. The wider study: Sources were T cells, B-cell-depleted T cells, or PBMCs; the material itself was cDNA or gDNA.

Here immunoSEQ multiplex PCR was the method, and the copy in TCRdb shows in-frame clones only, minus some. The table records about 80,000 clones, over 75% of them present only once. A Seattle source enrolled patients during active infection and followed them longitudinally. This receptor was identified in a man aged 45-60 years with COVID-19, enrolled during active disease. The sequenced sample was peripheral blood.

CDR3 DNA sequence: TGTGCCAGCTCACGGGACAGTGCCTACGAGCAGTACTTC. Amino acids: CASSRDSAYEQYF. This chain links TRBV18 with TRBJ2-7, with 7 bases aligning to TRBD1. With V trimmed by 4 bases and J by 2 bases, 2 bases remained unmatched. From germline, CDR1 is KGHSH and CDR2 LQKENI. The CDR3 consists of 13 residues. Variable domain in full (rest from reference TRBV18 and TRBJ2-7): NAGVMQNPRHLVRRRGQEARLRCSPMKGHSHVYWYRQLPEEGLKFMVYLQKENIIDESGMPKERFSAEFPKEGPSILRIQQVVRGDSAAYFCASSRDSAYEQYFGPGTRLTVT.